This TCR beta chain was sequenced in a study of T cell repertoires in cytomegalovirus infection. TCRdb ran MiXCR on the reads and lists one entry per CDR3 protein. The sample lists fewer than 250,000 distinct CDR3 sequences; 9% to 15% were seen once. This clonotype was seen just once. This CDR3 spans 15 amino acids. CDR1 is MDHEN and CDR2 is SYDVKM in the germline V gene. After removal of 6 bases from V and 6 bases from J, the junction contained 11 bases not matched to a gene. The sample consisted of PBMCs. This clonotype originated in a human donor in good health (CMV status not recorded). Some clones in this sample may be carry-over from other donors' samples. V gene TRBV28 combines with J gene TRBJ2-7; 10 bases fit TRBD1. CDR3 loop: CASSGLGQGDREQYF. The CDR3 coding sequence is TGTGCCAGCAGCGGGCTAGGACAGGGGGACCGCGAGCAGTACTTC.